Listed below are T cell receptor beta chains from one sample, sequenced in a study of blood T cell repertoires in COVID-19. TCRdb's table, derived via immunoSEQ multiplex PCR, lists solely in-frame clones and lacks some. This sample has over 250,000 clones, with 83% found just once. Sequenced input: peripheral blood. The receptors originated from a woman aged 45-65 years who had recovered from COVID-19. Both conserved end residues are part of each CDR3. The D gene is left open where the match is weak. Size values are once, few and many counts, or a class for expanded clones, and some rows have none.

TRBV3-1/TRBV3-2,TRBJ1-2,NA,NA,CASSQDASRGYTF,TGTGCCAGCAGCCAAGACGCTAGCAGGGGCTACACCTTC
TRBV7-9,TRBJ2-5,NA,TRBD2,CASSSRLAEGLTQYF,TGTGCCAGCAGCTCCAGACTAGCGGAGGGTCTGACCCAGTACTTC
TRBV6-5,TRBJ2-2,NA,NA,CASTSGLNTGELFF,TGTGCCAGCACCAGCGGGTTAAACACCGGGGAGCTGTTTTTT
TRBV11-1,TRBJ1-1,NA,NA,CASSLGVRRRTEAFF,TGTGCCAGCAGCTTAGGGGTCCGGAGACGTACTGAAGCTTTCTTT
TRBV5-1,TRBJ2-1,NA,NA,CASSLALTYNEQFF,TGCGCCAGCAGCTTGGCTCTTACCTACAATGAGCAGTTCTTC
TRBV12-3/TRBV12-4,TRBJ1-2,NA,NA,CASSLVEGGGYTF,TGTGCCAGCAGTTTAGTGGAGGGAGGAGGCTACACCTTC
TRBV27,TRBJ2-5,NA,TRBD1,CASTPDRGQETQYF,TGTGCCAGCACCCCGGACAGGGGGCAAGAGACCCAGTACTTC
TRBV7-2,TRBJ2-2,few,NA,CASSPRVVTNTGELFF,TGTGCCAGCAGCCCCCGTGTAGTAACGAACACCGGGGAGCTGTTTTTT
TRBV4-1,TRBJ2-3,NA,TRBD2,CASSQDGTGGGTDTQYF,TGCGCCAGCAGCCAAGACGGTACGGGGGGGGGCACAGATACGCAGTATTTT
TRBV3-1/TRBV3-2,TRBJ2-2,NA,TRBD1,CASSQVTGVAGELFF,TGTGCCAGCAGCCAAGTTACAGGGGTGGCCGGGGAGCTGTTTTTT
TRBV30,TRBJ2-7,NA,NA,CAWSIGHEQYF,TGTGCCTGGAGTATTGGCCACGAGCAGTACTTC
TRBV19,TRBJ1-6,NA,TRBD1,CASSIGGTGNSPLHF,TGTGCCAGTAGTATAGGAGGGACAGGGAATTCACCCCTCCACTTT
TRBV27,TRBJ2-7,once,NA,CAIGRTPPYEQYF,TGTGCCATAGGCCGGACACCACCCTACGAGCAGTACTTC
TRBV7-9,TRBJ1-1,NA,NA,CASSLAVGRNTEAFF,TGTGCCAGCAGCTTAGCTGTGGGCCGGAACACTGAAGCTTTCTTT
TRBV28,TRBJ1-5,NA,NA,CASSLGQPQHF,TGTGCCAGCAGTTTAGGCCAGCCCCAGCATTTT
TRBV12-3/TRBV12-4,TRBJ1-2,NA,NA,CASSLSYGYTF,TGTGCCAGCAGTTTGAGTTATGGCTACACCTTC
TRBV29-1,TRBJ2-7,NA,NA,CSVEGAHGNEQYF,TGCAGCGTTGAAGGGGCCCATGGTAACGAGCAGTACTTC
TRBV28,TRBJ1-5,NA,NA,CASSREGGGGQPQHF,TGTGCCAGCAGTCGAGAAGGAGGCGGTGGTCAGCCCCAGCATTTT
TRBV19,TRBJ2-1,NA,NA,CASSIGWRGYNEQFF,TGTGCCAGTAGTATCGGGTGGAGGGGTTACAATGAGCAGTTCTTC
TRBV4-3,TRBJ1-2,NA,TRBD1,CASSQDRWDRAHGYTF,TGCGCCAGCAGCCAAGATAGGTGGGACAGGGCTCATGGCTACACCTTC
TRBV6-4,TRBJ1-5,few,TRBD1,CATHQTGDHQPQHF,TGTGCCACCCATCAAACAGGGGATCATCAGCCCCAGCATTTT
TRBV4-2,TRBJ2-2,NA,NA,CASSRTSGTGELFF,TGTGCCAGCAGCCGCACCAGTGGCACCGGGGAGCTGTTTTTT
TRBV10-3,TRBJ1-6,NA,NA,CAISELGGGNSPLHF,TGTGCCATCAGTGAGCTTGGGGGGGGGAATTCACCCCTCCACTTT